The 5 T cell receptor beta chains reported below all come from one sample, sequenced in a study of blood T cell repertoires in COVID-19. Assay used: immunoSEQ multiplex PCR; TCRdb lists only in-frame clones, some missing. The sample consists of some 70,000 clones, over 75% of them appearing once. What was sequenced was peripheral blood. These receptors were taken from a man between 50 and 59 years old with active COVID-19.

This clone was recorded once. The chain uses TRBV12-3 or TRBV12-4 and TRBJ1-2; perhaps TRBD1 as D (6 bases). The CDR3 extends over 13 amino acids. Between the trimmed V and J ends, which lost 4 bases and 7 bases, there was a span of 13 bases. The CDR3: CASSSSQGSGYTF. The DNA of the CDR3 is TGTGCCAGCAGTTCTTCTCAGGGGAGTGGCTACACCTTC.

The CDR3 sequence: CASSPGLGETQYF. CDR3 in DNA: TGTGCCAGCTCACCGGGACTGGGGGAGACCCAGTACTTC. This chain joins TRBV18 and TRBJ2-5; D might be TRBD2 (6 bases). The ends were cut back, 3 bases at V and 5 bases at J, with 10 bases in the middle. From germline, CDR1 is KGHSH and CDR2 LQKENI. The CDR3 contains 13 residues.

The chain joins TRBV18 to TRBJ2-1; 12 bases map to TRBD2. The length of the CDR3 is 15 residues. CDR1 is KGHSH, CDR2 LQKENI, per germline. The V gene end was trimmed by 5 bases and the J gene end by 9 bases; junction bases not matched to a gene: 8. The CDR3 protein is CASSLGLAGLGEQFF. The CDR3 nucleotides read TGTGCCAGCTCATTGGGACTAGCGGGTCTCGGTGAGCAGTTCTTC.

The chain links TRBV6-6 to TRBJ1-1; D might be TRBD1 (5 bases). The CDR3 totals 13 residues. The V end was cut by 7 bases, the J end by 4 bases, with 13 bases between. Germline V gene data show CDR1 as MNHNY and CDR2 as SVGAGI (reference sequence). The CDR3 here is CASIFRGGTEAFF. The CDR3 nucleotides are TGTGCCAGCATCTTCCGGGGGGGCACTGAAGCTTTCTTT.

This chain uses TRBV27 with TRBJ1-6; possibly TRBD1 for D (6 bases). Germline V gene data show CDR1 as MNHEY and CDR2 as SMNVEV (reference sequence). V was cut by 5 bases and J by 6 bases, with 23 bases left in between. This CDR3 has 18 residues. The DNA of the CDR3 is TGTGCCAGCAGTCCCGGACAGCTTTCCCGTGGGGTTAATTCACCCCTCCACTTT. Its translation is CASSPGQLSRGVNSPLHF.